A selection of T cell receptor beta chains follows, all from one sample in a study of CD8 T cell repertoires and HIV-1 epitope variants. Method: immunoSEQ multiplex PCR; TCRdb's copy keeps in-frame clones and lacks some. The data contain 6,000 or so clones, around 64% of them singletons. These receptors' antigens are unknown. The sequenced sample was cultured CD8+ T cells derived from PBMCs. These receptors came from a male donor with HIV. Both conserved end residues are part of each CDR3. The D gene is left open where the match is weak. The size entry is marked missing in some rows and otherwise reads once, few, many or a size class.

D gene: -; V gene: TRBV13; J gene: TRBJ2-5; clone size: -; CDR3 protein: CASSLGTAQETQYF; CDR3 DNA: TGTGCCAGCAGCTTAGGGACAGCGCAAGAGACCCAGTACTTC
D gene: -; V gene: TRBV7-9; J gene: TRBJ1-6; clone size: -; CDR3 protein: CASSLAAGNSPLHF; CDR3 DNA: TGTGCCAGCAGCTTAGCGGCCGGGAATTCACCCCTCCACTTT
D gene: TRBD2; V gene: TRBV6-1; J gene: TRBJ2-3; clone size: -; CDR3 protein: CASSERAGGNF; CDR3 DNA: TGTGCCAGCAGTGAACGAGCCGGGGGGAATTTT
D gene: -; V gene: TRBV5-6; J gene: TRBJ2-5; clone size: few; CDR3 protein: CASSLGRGWETQYF; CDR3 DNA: TGTGCCAGCAGCTTGGGCAGAGGATGGGAGACCCAGTACTTC
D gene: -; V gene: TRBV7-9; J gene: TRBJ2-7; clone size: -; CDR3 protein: CASSSDPQPEQYF; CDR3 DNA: TGTGCCAGCAGCTCGGACCCTCAGCCCGAGCAGTACTTC
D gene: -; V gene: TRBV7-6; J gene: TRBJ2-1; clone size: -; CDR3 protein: CASSLDGASEQFF; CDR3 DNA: TGTGCCAGCAGCTTAGACGGTGCCAGTGAGCAGTTCTTC
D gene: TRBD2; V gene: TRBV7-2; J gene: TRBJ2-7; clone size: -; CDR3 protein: CASSYHSGSPPYEQYF; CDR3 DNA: TGTGCCAGCAGCTATCATAGCGGGAGTCCTCCCTACGAGCAGTACTTC
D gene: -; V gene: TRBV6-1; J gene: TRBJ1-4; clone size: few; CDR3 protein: CASSATQGSNEKLFF; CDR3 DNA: TGTGCCAGCAGCGCTACACAGGGCAGTAATGAAAAACTGTTTTTT
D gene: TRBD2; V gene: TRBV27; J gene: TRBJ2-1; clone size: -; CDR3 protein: CASSSTSGSPYNEQFF; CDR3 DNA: TGTGCCAGCAGTAGCACTAGCGGGAGTCCCTACAATGAGCAGTTCTTC
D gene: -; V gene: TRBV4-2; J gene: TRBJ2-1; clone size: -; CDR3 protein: CASSQDPGSGIDEQFF; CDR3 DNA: TGTGCCAGCAGCCAAGACCCAGGGAGTGGGATCGATGAGCAGTTCTTC
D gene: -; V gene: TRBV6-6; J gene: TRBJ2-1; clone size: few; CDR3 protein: CASSDRYNEQFF; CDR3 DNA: TGTGCCAGCAGCGACAGATACAATGAGCAGTTCTTC
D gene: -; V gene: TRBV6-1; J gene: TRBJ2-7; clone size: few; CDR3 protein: CASSARDNGYEQYF; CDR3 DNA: TGTGCCAGCAGTGCTCGGGACAACGGCTACGAGCAGTACTTC
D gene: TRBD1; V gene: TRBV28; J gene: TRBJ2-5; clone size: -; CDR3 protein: CASSRESGGQETQYF; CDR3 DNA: TGTGCCAGCAGTCGTGAATCAGGGGGCCAAGAGACCCAGTACTTC
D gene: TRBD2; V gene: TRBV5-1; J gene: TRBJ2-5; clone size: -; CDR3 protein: CASSFYSGRGGETQYF; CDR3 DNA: TGCGCCAGCAGTTTTTATAGCGGGAGAGGGGGAGAGACCCAGTACTTC
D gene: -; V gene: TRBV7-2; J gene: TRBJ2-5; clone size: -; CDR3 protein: CASSEAPGTLGETQYF; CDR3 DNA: TGTGCCAGCAGCGAGGCCCCCGGGACCCTGGGGGAGACCCAGTACTTC
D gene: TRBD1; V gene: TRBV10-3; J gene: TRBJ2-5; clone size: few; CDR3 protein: CAISTTGGLETQYF; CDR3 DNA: TGTGCCATCAGCACGACAGGGGGCCTAGAGACCCAGTACTTC
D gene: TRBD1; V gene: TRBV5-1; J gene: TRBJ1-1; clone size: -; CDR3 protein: CASSLDRGPEAFF; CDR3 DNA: TGCGCCAGCAGCTTGGACAGGGGGCCTGAAGCTTTCTTT
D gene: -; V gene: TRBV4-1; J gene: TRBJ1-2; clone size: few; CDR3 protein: CASSQDRDYGYTF; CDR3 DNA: TGCGCCAGCAGCCAAGATAGGGACTATGGCTACACCTTC
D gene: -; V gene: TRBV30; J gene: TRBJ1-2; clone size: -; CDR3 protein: CAQTATRNYGYTF; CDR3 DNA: TGTGCCCAAACTGCGACGCGAAACTATGGCTACACCTTC
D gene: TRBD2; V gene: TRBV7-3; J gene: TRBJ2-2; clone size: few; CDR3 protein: CASSRLADTGELFF; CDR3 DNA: TGTGCCAGCAGCCGACTAGCGGACACCGGGGAGCTGTTTTTT
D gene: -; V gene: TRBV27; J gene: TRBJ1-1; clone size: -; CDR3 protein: CASSLSTALRTEAFF; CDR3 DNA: TGTGCCAGCAGTTTATCAACCGCGTTGAGGACTGAAGCTTTCTTT
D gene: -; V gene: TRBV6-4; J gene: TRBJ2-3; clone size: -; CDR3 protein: CASSGERAGTDTQYF; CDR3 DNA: TGTGCCAGCAGTGGGGAGAGGGCCGGGACAGATACGCAGTATTTT
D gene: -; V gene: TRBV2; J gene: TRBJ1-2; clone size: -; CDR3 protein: CASSEGGWGGYTF; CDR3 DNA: TGTGCCAGCAGTGAGGGAGGGTGGGGTGGCTACACCTTC
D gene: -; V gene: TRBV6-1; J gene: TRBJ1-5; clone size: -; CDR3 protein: CASSDPGGNQPQHF; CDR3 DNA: TGTGCCAGCAGTGACCCAGGGGGCAATCAGCCCCAGCATTTT
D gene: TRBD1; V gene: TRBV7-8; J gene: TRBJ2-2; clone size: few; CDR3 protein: CASSLGTGLTGELFF; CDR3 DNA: TGTGCCAGCAGCTTGGGGACAGGGCTCACCGGGGAGCTGTTTTTT
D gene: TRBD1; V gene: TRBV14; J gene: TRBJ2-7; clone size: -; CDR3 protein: CASSQDLGTGDYEQYF; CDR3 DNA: TGTGCCAGCAGCCAAGATCTTGGGACAGGGGACTACGAGCAGTACTTC
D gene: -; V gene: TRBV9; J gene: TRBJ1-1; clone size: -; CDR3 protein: CASSPGGETNTEAFF; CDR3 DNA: TGTGCCAGCAGCCCAGGCGGGGAAACGAACACTGAAGCTTTCTTT
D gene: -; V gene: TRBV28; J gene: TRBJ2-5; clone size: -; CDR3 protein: CASVGRLQETQYF; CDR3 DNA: TGTGCCAGCGTGGGGAGGCTCCAAGAGACCCAGTACTTC
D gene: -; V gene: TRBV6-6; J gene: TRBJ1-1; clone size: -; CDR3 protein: CASSYLDMNTEAFF; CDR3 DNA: TGTGCCAGCAGTTACTTGGATATGAACACTGAAGCTTTCTTT
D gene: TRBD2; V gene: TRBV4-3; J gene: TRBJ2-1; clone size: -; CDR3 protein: CASSQDPAGASNEQFF; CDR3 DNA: TGCGCCAGCAGCCAAGACCCAGCGGGGGCCTCCAATGAGCAGTTCTTC
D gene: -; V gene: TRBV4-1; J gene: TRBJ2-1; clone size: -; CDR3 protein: CASSRSQGSYNEQFF; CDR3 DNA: TGCGCCAGCAGCCGCTCTCAGGGGTCCTACAATGAGCAGTTCTTC
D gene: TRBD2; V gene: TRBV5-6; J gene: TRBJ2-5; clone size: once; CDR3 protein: CASSSGGYVQETQYF; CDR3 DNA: TGTGCCAGCAGCTCGGGGGGTTATGTCCAAGAGACCCAGTACTTC
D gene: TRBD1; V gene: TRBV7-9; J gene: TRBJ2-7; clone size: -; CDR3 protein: CASSLGQYLREQYF; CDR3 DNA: TGTGCCAGCAGCTTGGGACAGTACCTTCGTGAGCAGTACTTC
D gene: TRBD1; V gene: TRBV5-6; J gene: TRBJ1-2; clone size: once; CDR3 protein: CASSPQGVDGYTF; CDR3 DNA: TGTGCCAGCAGCCCACAGGGGGTAGATGGCTACACCTTC
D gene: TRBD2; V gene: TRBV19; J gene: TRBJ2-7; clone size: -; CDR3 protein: CARRLAGVYEQYF; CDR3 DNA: TGTGCCAGGCGGCTAGCGGGAGTCTACGAGCAGTACTTC
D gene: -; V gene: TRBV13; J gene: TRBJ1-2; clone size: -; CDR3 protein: CASSLGGRHGYTF; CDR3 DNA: TGTGCCAGCAGCTTAGGGGGGAGGCATGGCTACACCTTC
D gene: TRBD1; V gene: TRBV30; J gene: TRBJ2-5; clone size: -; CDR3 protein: CARQTGERETQYF; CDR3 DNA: TGTGCCCGTCAAACAGGGGAACGAGAGACCCAGTACTTC
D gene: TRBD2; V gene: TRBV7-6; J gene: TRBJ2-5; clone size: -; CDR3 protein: CASSPSGLETVETQYF; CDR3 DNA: TGTGCCAGCAGCCCTTCGGGACTAGAGACGGTAGAGACCCAGTACTTC
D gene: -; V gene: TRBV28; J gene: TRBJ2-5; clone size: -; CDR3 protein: CASSPRSDEQETQYF; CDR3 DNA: TGTGCCAGCAGCCCCCGATCAGACGAACAAGAGACCCAGTACTTC
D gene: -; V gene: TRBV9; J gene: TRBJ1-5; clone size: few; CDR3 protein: CASSARGSLNQPQHF; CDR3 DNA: TGTGCCAGCAGCGCCCGAGGGAGTCTCAATCAGCCCCAGCATTTT
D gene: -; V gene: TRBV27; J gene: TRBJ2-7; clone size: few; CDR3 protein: CASSLRTSETGRYEQYF; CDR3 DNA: TGTGCCAGCAGTTTAAGAACTTCAGAGACAGGGAGGTACGAGCAGTACTTC
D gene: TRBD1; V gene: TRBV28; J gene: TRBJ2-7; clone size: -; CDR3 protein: CASSGTGELYEQYF; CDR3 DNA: TGTGCCAGCAGCGGGACAGGGGAGTTATACGAGCAGTACTTC
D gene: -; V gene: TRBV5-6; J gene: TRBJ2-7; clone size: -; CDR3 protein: CASSLGQSSEQYF; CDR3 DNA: TGTGCCAGCAGCTTGGGACAGTCCTCAGAGCAGTACTTC
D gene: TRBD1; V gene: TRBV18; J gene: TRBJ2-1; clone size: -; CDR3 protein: CASSQDRAGNEQFF; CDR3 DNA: TGTGCCAGCTCGCAGGACAGGGCGGGCAATGAGCAGTTCTTC